These T cell receptor beta chains were read from a single sample in a study of brain T cells in children with intractable seizures. Clones were read by immunoSEQ multiplex PCR, and TCRdb kept only the in-frame ones, dropping some. The table records tens of thousands of clones, around 93% of them present only once. This material consisted of peripheral blood, taken at surgery. Source of these receptors: a boy in the first two years of life with tuberous sclerosis and intractable seizures. Both conserved end residues are part of each CDR3. A D gene is named only where the DNA matches it firmly. The size of a clone is reported for some rows only, either as once, few or many, or as a class for expanded clones.

cdr3_nt: TGCGCCAGCAGCCAAGAAGGCTGGGACAGGGTCTACAATGAGCAGTTCTTC; cdr3_aa: CASSQEGWDRVYNEQFF; j_call: TRBJ2-1; clone_size: NA; d_call: TRBD1; v_call: TRBV4-1
cdr3_nt: TGTGCCAGCAGTTCCGGGACTATGTACACCGGGGAGCTGTTTTTT; cdr3_aa: CASSSGTMYTGELFF; j_call: TRBJ2-2; clone_size: NA; d_call: TRBD2; v_call: TRBV2
cdr3_nt: TGTGCCAGCAGCCAAGTGTATTTGGCCAGGGGATGGGCAGATACGCAGTATTTT; cdr3_aa: CASSQVYLARGWADTQYF; j_call: TRBJ2-3; clone_size: NA; d_call: NA; v_call: TRBV14
cdr3_nt: TGTGCCAGCTCACCGAACGGCCTAATCTCTGGAAACACCATATATTTT; cdr3_aa: CASSPNGLISGNTIYF; j_call: TRBJ1-3; clone_size: NA; d_call: NA; v_call: TRBV18
cdr3_nt: TGTGCTAGTGGTCCTAACGGACAGGGGAAAAAGTACTTC; cdr3_aa: CASGPNGQGKKYF; j_call: TRBJ2-4; clone_size: NA; d_call: TRBD1; v_call: TRBV12-5
cdr3_nt: TGCGCCAGCAGCGAATCCCCGGGACAGGATCAGCCCCAGCATTTT; cdr3_aa: CASSESPGQDQPQHF; j_call: TRBJ1-5; clone_size: few; d_call: TRBD1; v_call: TRBV5-1
cdr3_nt: TGTGCCAGCAGTTTATGGGACAGCCCCAATTCACCCCTCCACTTT; cdr3_aa: CASSLWDSPNSPLHF; j_call: TRBJ1-6; clone_size: NA; d_call: NA; v_call: TRBV28
cdr3_nt: TGCGCCAGCAGCCAAGTATTTCAGAGCTCTGGAAACACCATATATTTT; cdr3_aa: CASSQVFQSSGNTIYF; j_call: TRBJ1-3; clone_size: NA; d_call: NA; v_call: TRBV4-1
cdr3_nt: TGTGCCAGCTCACCCGGACTAGAGTCCTACGAGCAGTACTTC; cdr3_aa: CASSPGLESYEQYF; j_call: TRBJ2-7; clone_size: few; d_call: TRBD2; v_call: TRBV18
cdr3_nt: TGTGCCAGCTCACCATTTCTACAGGATTTTAACACCGGGGAGCTGTTTTTT; cdr3_aa: CASSPFLQDFNTGELFF; j_call: TRBJ2-2; clone_size: NA; d_call: NA; v_call: TRBV18
cdr3_nt: TGTGCCAGTAGTATAGGGGTTACTAGCGGGAGGAAAAATGAGCAGTTCTTC; cdr3_aa: CASSIGVTSGRKNEQFF; j_call: TRBJ2-1; clone_size: NA; d_call: TRBD2; v_call: TRBV19
cdr3_nt: TGTGCCAGCAGTTCTGGACAGGATCGATATGGCTACACCTTC; cdr3_aa: CASSSGQDRYGYTF; j_call: TRBJ1-2; clone_size: NA; d_call: TRBD1; v_call: TRBV27
cdr3_nt: TGTGCCAGCAGCTTAGGGTCGTGGGGGAGTGAAGCTTTCTTT; cdr3_aa: CASSLGSWGSEAFF; j_call: TRBJ1-1; clone_size: once; d_call: NA; v_call: TRBV7-6
cdr3_nt: TGCAGTGCTAGTCGGACCACATACTACAATGAGCAGTTCTTC; cdr3_aa: CSASRTTYYNEQFF; j_call: TRBJ2-1; clone_size: NA; d_call: NA; v_call: TRBV20-1
cdr3_nt: TGTGCCAGCAGCTGGACAGGGAGGGGTCAGCCCCAGCATTTT; cdr3_aa: CASSWTGRGQPQHF; j_call: TRBJ1-5; clone_size: once; d_call: TRBD1; v_call: TRBV7-8
cdr3_nt: TGTGCCAGTAGTATATCCGGGGCCAACGAGCAGTACTTC; cdr3_aa: CASSISGANEQYF; j_call: TRBJ2-7; clone_size: NA; d_call: NA; v_call: TRBV19
cdr3_nt: TGTGCCAGCAGTCGACTAGCGGATGACTACGAGCAGTACTTC; cdr3_aa: CASSRLADDYEQYF; j_call: TRBJ2-7; clone_size: NA; d_call: TRBD2; v_call: TRBV6-2/TRBV6-3
cdr3_nt: TGTGCCAGCTCAACGAGCGGGGGGGAAGAGACCCAGTACTTC; cdr3_aa: CASSTSGGEETQYF; j_call: TRBJ2-5; clone_size: NA; d_call: TRBD2; v_call: TRBV18
cdr3_nt: TGTGCCAGCAGCCCACTGGACACAGATACGCAGTATTTT; cdr3_aa: CASSPLDTDTQYF; j_call: TRBJ2-3; clone_size: NA; d_call: NA; v_call: TRBV3-1/TRBV3-2
cdr3_nt: TGTGCCAGCTCACCTGGGACAGGGATTTACAATGAGCAGTTCTTC; cdr3_aa: CASSPGTGIYNEQFF; j_call: TRBJ2-1; clone_size: NA; d_call: TRBD1; v_call: TRBV18
cdr3_nt: TGTGCTAGCAGTCCTGGGACTAGCGGAACAGATACGCAGTATTTT; cdr3_aa: CASSPGTSGTDTQYF; j_call: TRBJ2-3; clone_size: NA; d_call: TRBD2; v_call: TRBV7-7
cdr3_nt: TGTGCCAGCAGCTTGGGTAGGCGGGGCCTTTACCGGGATGAGCAGTTCTTC; cdr3_aa: CASSLGRRGLYRDEQFF; j_call: TRBJ2-1; clone_size: NA; d_call: NA; v_call: TRBV5-4
cdr3_nt: TGTGCCAGCAGCCCGGGACTCTACTATGGCTACACCTTC; cdr3_aa: CASSPGLYYGYTF; j_call: TRBJ1-2; clone_size: NA; d_call: NA; v_call: TRBV12-3/TRBV12-4
cdr3_nt: TGTGCCAGCAGTTTGGGACAGGGCAATCAGCCCCAGCATTTT; cdr3_aa: CASSLGQGNQPQHF; j_call: TRBJ1-5; clone_size: NA; d_call: TRBD1; v_call: TRBV25-1
cdr3_nt: TGTGCCAGCAGCCAAGAAGGTAGAAGCGGGAGGGGGACAGATACGCAGTATTTT; cdr3_aa: CASSQEGRSGRGTDTQYF; j_call: TRBJ2-3; clone_size: once; d_call: TRBD2; v_call: TRBV3-1/TRBV3-2
cdr3_nt: TGTGCCAGTAGTATAGTAAACAGGAACACTGAAGCTTTCTTT; cdr3_aa: CASSIVNRNTEAFF; j_call: TRBJ1-1; clone_size: NA; d_call: NA; v_call: TRBV19
cdr3_nt: TGTGCCAGCCGGACAGGGGATGGCTACACCTTC; cdr3_aa: CASRTGDGYTF; j_call: TRBJ1-2; clone_size: few; d_call: TRBD1; v_call: TRBV19
cdr3_nt: TGTGCCAGCAGTTACACCGCCGGGGACTACAATGAGCAGTTCTTC; cdr3_aa: CASSYTAGDYNEQFF; j_call: TRBJ2-1; clone_size: NA; d_call: NA; v_call: TRBV6-5
cdr3_nt: TGTGCCAGCAGCCAACTACAGGAAAACTATGGCTACACCTTC; cdr3_aa: CASSQLQENYGYTF; j_call: TRBJ1-2; clone_size: NA; d_call: NA; v_call: TRBV3-1/TRBV3-2
cdr3_nt: TGTGCCAGCAGCGAAACAGGGGGCCCTAACTACGAGCAGTACTTC; cdr3_aa: CASSETGGPNYEQYF; j_call: TRBJ2-7; clone_size: NA; d_call: TRBD1; v_call: TRBV9
cdr3_nt: TGTGCCATCCTACACGAGGGACAGGGTGGCTACGAGCAGTACTTC; cdr3_aa: CAILHEGQGGYEQYF; j_call: TRBJ2-7; clone_size: NA; d_call: TRBD1; v_call: TRBV2
cdr3_nt: TGTGCCAGCAGCCAGACGACCGCAAGGGGTGAAAAACTGTTTTTT; cdr3_aa: CASSQTTARGEKLFF; j_call: TRBJ1-4; clone_size: NA; d_call: NA; v_call: TRBV3-1/TRBV3-2
cdr3_nt: TGCGCCAGCAGCCCGGGACAGCTCAACACCGGGGAGCTGTTTTTT; cdr3_aa: CASSPGQLNTGELFF; j_call: TRBJ2-2; clone_size: NA; d_call: TRBD1; v_call: TRBV5-1
cdr3_nt: TGTGCCAGCAGCTTACTAGGCGAAAAACTGTTTTTT; cdr3_aa: CASSLLGEKLFF; j_call: TRBJ1-4; clone_size: NA; d_call: NA; v_call: TRBV7-2
cdr3_nt: TGTGCCAGTAGTATAGATCTTAGTCGAAACACCATATATTTT; cdr3_aa: CASSIDLSRNTIYF; j_call: TRBJ1-3; clone_size: NA; d_call: NA; v_call: TRBV19
cdr3_nt: TGTGCCAGCAGCTTAGACGGTCGGGAGCTGTTTTTT; cdr3_aa: CASSLDGRELFF; j_call: TRBJ2-2; clone_size: NA; d_call: NA; v_call: TRBV7-6
cdr3_nt: TGTGCCAGCAGTTACGTAGGACAGGGTTCTAACACTGAAGCTTTCTTT; cdr3_aa: CASSYVGQGSNTEAFF; j_call: TRBJ1-1; clone_size: NA; d_call: TRBD1; v_call: TRBV6-5
cdr3_nt: TGTGCCAGCAGTTACTCGCCTAGTAGGACAGATACGCAGTATTTT; cdr3_aa: CASSYSPSRTDTQYF; j_call: TRBJ2-3; clone_size: NA; d_call: NA; v_call: TRBV6-5
cdr3_nt: TGTGCCAGCAGCCGAATTAGCGGGAGTCCCCTCTACGAGCAGTACTTC; cdr3_aa: CASSRISGSPLYEQYF; j_call: TRBJ2-7; clone_size: NA; d_call: TRBD2; v_call: TRBV3-1/TRBV3-2
cdr3_nt: TGTGCCAGTAGTACCCTGGGACAGCCACAAGAGACCCAGTACTTC; cdr3_aa: CASSTLGQPQETQYF; j_call: TRBJ2-5; clone_size: NA; d_call: TRBD1; v_call: TRBV19
cdr3_nt: TGTGCCAGCAGTGACAGGGGGCGGAACACTGAAGCTTTCTTT; cdr3_aa: CASSDRGRNTEAFF; j_call: TRBJ1-1; clone_size: NA; d_call: TRBD1; v_call: TRBV6-1
cdr3_nt: TGCGCCAGCAGCTTGGGTGACAATAACTATGGCTACACCTTC; cdr3_aa: CASSLGDNNYGYTF; j_call: TRBJ1-2; clone_size: NA; d_call: NA; v_call: TRBV5-1
cdr3_nt: TGTGCCAGCAGCGTAGATCAGGAGCCCTATGGCTACACCTTC; cdr3_aa: CASSVDQEPYGYTF; j_call: TRBJ1-2; clone_size: NA; d_call: NA; v_call: TRBV9
cdr3_nt: TGTGCCAGCTCACCTCCGGGAACTGAAGCTTTCTTT; cdr3_aa: CASSPPGTEAFF; j_call: TRBJ1-1; clone_size: NA; d_call: NA; v_call: TRBV18
cdr3_nt: TGTGCCAGCAGCTTGAAGTACGGAGGGGAGACCCAGTACTTC; cdr3_aa: CASSLKYGGETQYF; j_call: TRBJ2-5; clone_size: NA; d_call: NA; v_call: TRBV5-6
cdr3_nt: TGTGCCAGCAGACTAGCGGGAGGATACAATGAGCAGTTCTTC; cdr3_aa: CASRLAGGYNEQFF; j_call: TRBJ2-1; clone_size: NA; d_call: TRBD2; v_call: TRBV6-5
cdr3_nt: TGTGCCAGCAGCCATAGTGCTCTGGGGGACGAGACCCAGTACTTC; cdr3_aa: CASSHSALGDETQYF; j_call: TRBJ2-5; clone_size: NA; d_call: NA; v_call: TRBV7-9
cdr3_nt: TGTGCCAGCAGCGCCGGGACAGGCCCCTTTAACACTGAAGCTTTCTTT; cdr3_aa: CASSAGTGPFNTEAFF; j_call: TRBJ1-1; clone_size: NA; d_call: TRBD1; v_call: TRBV9
cdr3_nt: TGCGCCAGCAGCCTAGTGGAACAGGGGACCTACGAGCAGTACTTC; cdr3_aa: CASSLVEQGTYEQYF; j_call: TRBJ2-7; clone_size: NA; d_call: TRBD1; v_call: TRBV5-1
cdr3_nt: TGTGCCAGCAGTTTAGTGGTGAACACTGAAGCTTTCTTT; cdr3_aa: CASSLVVNTEAFF; j_call: TRBJ1-1; clone_size: NA; d_call: NA; v_call: TRBV12-3/TRBV12-4
cdr3_nt: TGTGCCAGCAGTGATTGGGGAAGGACCTACGAGCAGTACTTC; cdr3_aa: CASSDWGRTYEQYF; j_call: TRBJ2-7; clone_size: NA; d_call: NA; v_call: TRBV6-1
cdr3_nt: TGCGCCAGCAGCCAAGATGTGAGGACAGGGCGAGTAACTTTCTTT; cdr3_aa: CASSQDVRTGRVTFF; j_call: TRBJ1-1; clone_size: NA; d_call: TRBD1; v_call: TRBV4-1
cdr3_nt: TGTGCCAGTAGTCCACGACAGTTACCCTATGGCTACACCTTC; cdr3_aa: CASSPRQLPYGYTF; j_call: TRBJ1-2; clone_size: NA; d_call: NA; v_call: TRBV19
cdr3_nt: TGTGCCAGCAGCTCCGTTCCCTACGAGCAGTACTTC; cdr3_aa: CASSSVPYEQYF; j_call: TRBJ2-7; clone_size: NA; d_call: NA; v_call: TRBV13
cdr3_nt: TGTGCCAGCAGCGCCACAGGGGGCTTTCAAGGCGAGCAGTACTTC; cdr3_aa: CASSATGGFQGEQYF; j_call: TRBJ2-7; clone_size: NA; d_call: TRBD1; v_call: TRBV9